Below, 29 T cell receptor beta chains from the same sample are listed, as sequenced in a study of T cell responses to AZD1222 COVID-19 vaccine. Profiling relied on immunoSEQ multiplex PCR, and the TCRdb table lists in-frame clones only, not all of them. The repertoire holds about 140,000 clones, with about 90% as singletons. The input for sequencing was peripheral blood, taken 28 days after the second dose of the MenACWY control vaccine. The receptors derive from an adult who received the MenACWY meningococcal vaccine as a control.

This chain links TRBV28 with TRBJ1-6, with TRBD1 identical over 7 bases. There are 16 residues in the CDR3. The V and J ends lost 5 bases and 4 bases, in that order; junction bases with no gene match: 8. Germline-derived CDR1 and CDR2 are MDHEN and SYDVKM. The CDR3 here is CASSNSGTEYNSPLHF. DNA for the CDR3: TGTGCCAGCAGTAACTCCGGGACAGAATATAATTCACCCCTCCACTTT.

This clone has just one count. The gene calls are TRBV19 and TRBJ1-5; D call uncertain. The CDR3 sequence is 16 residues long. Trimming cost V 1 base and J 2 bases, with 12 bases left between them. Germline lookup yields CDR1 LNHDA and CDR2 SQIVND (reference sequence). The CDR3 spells CASSIGLLGGNQPQHF. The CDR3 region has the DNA TGTGCCAGTAGTATAGGATTGCTTGGGGGCAATCAGCCCCAGCATTTT.

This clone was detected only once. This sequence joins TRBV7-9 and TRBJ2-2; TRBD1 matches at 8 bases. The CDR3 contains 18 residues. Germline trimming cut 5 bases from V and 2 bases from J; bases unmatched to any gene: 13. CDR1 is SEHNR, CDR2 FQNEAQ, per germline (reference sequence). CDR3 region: CASSQPRDRSGNTGELFF. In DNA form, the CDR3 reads TGTGCCAGCAGCCAACCCCGGGACAGGAGTGGAAACACCGGGGAGCTGTTTTTT.

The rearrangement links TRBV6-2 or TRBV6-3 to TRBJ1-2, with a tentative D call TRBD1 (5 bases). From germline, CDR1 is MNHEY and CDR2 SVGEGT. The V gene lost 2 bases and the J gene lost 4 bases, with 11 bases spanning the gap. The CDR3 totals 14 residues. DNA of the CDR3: TGTGCCAGCAGTTACCAGGGTCATGGCTATGGCTACACCTTC. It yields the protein CASSYQGHGYGYTF.

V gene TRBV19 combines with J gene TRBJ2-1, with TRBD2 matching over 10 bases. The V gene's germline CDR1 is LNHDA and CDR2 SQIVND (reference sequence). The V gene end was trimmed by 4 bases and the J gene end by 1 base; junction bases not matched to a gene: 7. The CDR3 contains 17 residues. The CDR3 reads CASSKLAGGPSYNEQFF. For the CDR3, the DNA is TGTGCCAGTAGTAAATTAGCGGGAGGACCATCCTACAATGAGCAGTTCTTC.

The CDR3 spells CASNDRGQSPLHF. CDR3 in DNA: TGTGCCAGTAATGACAGAGGGCAATCACCCCTCCACTTT. V usage is TRBV19 and J usage is TRBJ1-6; D perhaps matches TRBD1 (5 bases). The ends were cut back, 7 bases at V and 10 bases at J, with 14 bases in the middle. Germline CDR1 and CDR2: LNHDA and SQIVND (reference sequence). The CDR3 spans 13 residues.

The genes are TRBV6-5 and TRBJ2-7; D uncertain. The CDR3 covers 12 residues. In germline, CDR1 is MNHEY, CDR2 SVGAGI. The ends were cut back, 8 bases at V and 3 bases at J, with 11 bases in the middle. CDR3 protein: CASLNYYYEQYF. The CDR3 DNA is TGTGCCAGCCTCAACTACTACTACGAGCAGTACTTC.

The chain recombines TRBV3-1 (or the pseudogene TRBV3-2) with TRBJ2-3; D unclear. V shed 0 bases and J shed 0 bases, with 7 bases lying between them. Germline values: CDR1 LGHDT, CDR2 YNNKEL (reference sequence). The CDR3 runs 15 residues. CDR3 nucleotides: TGTGCCAGCAGCCAAGAGGGAACTAGCACAGATACGCAGTATTTT. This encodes CASSQEGTSTDTQYF.

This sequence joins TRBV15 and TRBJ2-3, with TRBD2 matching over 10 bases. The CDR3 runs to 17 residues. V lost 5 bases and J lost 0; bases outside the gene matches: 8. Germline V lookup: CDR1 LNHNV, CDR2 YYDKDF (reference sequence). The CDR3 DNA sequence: TGTGCCACCAGCCTTTCTCCTAGCGGGAGAAGCACAGATACGCAGTATTTT. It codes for CATSLSPSGRSTDTQYF.

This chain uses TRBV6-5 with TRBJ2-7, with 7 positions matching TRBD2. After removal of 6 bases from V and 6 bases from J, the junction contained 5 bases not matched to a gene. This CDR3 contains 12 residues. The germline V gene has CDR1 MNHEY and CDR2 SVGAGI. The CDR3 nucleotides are TGTGCCAGCAGGACAACTAGCGCCGAGCAGTACTTC. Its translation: CASRTTSAEQYF.

The CDR3 reads CASSPSGGQNSEQFF. CDR3 sequence (DNA): TGTGCCAGCAGCCCTAGCGGAGGGCAAAATAGTGAGCAGTTCTTC. The rearrangement joins TRBV3-1 (or the pseudogene TRBV3-2) to TRBJ2-1, with 7 bases that match TRBD2. CDR1 is LGHDT and CDR2 is YNNKEL in the germline V gene (reference sequence). The CDR3 length is 15 residues. The V segment lost 4 bases and the J segment 9 bases; nucleotides outside the gene matches: 12.

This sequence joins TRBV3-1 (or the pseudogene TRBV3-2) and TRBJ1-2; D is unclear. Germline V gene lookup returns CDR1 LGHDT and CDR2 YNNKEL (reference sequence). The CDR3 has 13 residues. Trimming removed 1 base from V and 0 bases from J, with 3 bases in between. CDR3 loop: CASSQVSNYGYTF. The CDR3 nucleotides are TGTGCCAGCAGCCAAGTGTCTAACTATGGCTACACCTTC.

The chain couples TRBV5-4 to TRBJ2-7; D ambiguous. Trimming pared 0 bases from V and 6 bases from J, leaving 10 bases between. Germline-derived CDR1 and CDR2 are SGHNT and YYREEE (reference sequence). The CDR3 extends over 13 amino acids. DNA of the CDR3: TGTGCCAGCAGCTTGGAACAGCTCCCCGAGCAGTACTTC. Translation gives CASSLEQLPEQYF.

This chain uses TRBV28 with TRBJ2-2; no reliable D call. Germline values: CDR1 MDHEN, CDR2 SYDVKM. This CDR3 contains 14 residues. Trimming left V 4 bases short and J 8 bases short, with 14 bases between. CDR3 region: CASSSQSGWGELFF. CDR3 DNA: TGTGCCAGCAGTTCCCAAAGTGGCTGGGGGGAGCTGTTTTTT.

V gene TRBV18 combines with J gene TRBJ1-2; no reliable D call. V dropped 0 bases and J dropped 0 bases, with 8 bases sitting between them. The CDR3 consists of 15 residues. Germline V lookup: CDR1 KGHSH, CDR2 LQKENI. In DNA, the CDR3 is TGTGCCAGCTCACCACCGTCAGTTGCTAACTATGGCTACACCTTC. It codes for CASSPPSVANYGYTF.

DNA of the CDR3: TGTGCCAGCAGCTTAGGGTCTAGCTCCTACAATGAGCAGTTCTTC. Amino acid sequence: CASSLGSSSYNEQFF. The J gene is TRBJ2-1, the V gene TRBV7-2; D remains unclear. Germline V gene lookup returns CDR1 SGHTA and CDR2 FQGNSA. The CDR3 length is 15 residues. The V and J ends lost 1 base and 0 bases respectively, with 7 bases between them.

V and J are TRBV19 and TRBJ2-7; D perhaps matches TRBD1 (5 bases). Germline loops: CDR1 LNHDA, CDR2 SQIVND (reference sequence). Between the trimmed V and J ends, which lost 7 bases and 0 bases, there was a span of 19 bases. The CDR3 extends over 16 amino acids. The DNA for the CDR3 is TGTGCCAGTACCCCCCGGCAAGGGGCGGACTCCTACGAGCAGTACTTC. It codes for CASTPRQGADSYEQYF.

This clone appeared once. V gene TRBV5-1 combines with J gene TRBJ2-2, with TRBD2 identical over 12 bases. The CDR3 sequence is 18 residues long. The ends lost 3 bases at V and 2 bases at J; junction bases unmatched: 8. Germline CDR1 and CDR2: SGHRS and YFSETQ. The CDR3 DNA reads TGCGCCAGCAGCTCTCCTAGCGGGAGGGCCATTAACACCGGGGAGCTGTTTTTT. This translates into CASSSPSGRAINTGELFF. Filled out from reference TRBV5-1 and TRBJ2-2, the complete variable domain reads KAGVTQTPRYLIKTRGQQVTLSCSPISGHRSVSWYQQTPGQGLQFLFEYFSETQRNKGNFPGRFSGRQFSNSRSEMNVSTLELGDSALYLCASSSPSGRAINTGELFFGEGSRLTVL.

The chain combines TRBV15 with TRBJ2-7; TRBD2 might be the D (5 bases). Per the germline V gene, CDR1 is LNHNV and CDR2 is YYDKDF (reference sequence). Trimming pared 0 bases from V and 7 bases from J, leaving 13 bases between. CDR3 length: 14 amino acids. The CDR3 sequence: CATSRDYHRGEQYF. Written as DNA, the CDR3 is TGTGCCACCAGCAGAGATTATCACCGCGGGGAGCAGTACTTC. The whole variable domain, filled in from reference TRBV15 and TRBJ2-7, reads DAMVIQNPRYQVTQFGKPVTLSCSQTLNHNVMYWYQQKSSQAPKLLFHYYDKDFNNEADTPDNFQSRRPNTSFCFLDIRSPGLGDTAMYLCATSRDYHRGEQYFGPGTRLTVT.

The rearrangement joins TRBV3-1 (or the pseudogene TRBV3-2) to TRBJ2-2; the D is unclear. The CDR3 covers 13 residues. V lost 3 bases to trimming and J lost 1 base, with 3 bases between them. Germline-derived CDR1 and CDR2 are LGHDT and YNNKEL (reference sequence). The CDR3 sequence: CASSHGNTGELFF. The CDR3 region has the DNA TGTGCCAGCAGCCATGGGAACACCGGGGAGCTGTTTTTT.

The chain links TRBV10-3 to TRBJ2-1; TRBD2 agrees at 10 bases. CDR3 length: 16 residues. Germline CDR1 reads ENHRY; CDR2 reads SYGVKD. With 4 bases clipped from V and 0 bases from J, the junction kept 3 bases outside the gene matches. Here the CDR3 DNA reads TGTGCCATCAGTGGAACTAGCGGGAACTCCTACAATGAGCAGTTCTTC. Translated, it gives CAISGTSGNSYNEQFF.

CDR3 nucleotides: TGCGCCAGCAGCGCCCAGGACAGTTCCTACAATGAGCAGTTCTTC. This gives the protein CASSAQDSSYNEQFF. This rearrangement joins TRBV5-1 to TRBJ2-1; a possible D gene is TRBD1 (6 bases). CDR3 size: 15 residues. CDR1 is SGHRS and CDR2 is YFSETQ in the germline V gene. The ends were cut back, 4 bases at V and 1 base at J, with 12 bases in the middle.

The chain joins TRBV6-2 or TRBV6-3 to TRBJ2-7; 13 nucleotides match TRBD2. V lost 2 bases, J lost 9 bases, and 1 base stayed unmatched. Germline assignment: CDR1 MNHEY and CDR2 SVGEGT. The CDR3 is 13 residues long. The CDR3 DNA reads TGTGCCAGCAGTTACGGGACTAGCGGGATGCAGTACTTC. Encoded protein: CASSYGTSGMQYF.

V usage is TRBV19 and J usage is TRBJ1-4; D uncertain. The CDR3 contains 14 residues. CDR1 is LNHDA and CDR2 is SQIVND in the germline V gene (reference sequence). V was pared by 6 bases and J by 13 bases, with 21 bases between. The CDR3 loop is CASRIPGNRELLFF. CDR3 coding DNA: TGTGCCAGTAGGATTCCCGGTAATCGGGAGTTACTGTTTTTT. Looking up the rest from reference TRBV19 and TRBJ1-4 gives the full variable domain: DGGITQSPKYLFRKEGQNVTLSCEQNLNHDAMYWYRQDPGQGLRLIYYSQIVNDFQKGDIAEGYSVSREKKESFPLTVTSAQKNPTAFYLCASRIPGNRELLFFGSGTQLSVL.

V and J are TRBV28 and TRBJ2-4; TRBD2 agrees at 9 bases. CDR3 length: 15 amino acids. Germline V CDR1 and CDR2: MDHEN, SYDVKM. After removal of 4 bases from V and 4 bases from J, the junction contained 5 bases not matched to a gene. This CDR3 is CASSSSGLAKNIQYF. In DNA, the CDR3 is TGTGCCAGCAGTTCCTCGGGACTAGCAAAAAACATTCAGTACTTC.

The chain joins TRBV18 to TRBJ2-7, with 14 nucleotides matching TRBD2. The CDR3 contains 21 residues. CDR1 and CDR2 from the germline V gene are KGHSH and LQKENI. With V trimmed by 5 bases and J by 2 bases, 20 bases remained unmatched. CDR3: CASSTTALSGTSGSLTYEQYF. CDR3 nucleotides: TGTGCCAGCTCAACTACTGCGTTATCGGGGACTAGCGGGAGTTTGACCTACGAGCAGTACTTC. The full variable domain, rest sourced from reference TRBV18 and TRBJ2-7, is NAGVMQNPRHLVRRRGQEARLRCSPMKGHSHVYWYRQLPEEGLKFMVYLQKENIIDESGMPKERFSAEFPKEGPSILRIQQVVRGDSAAYFCASSTTALSGTSGSLTYEQYFGPGTRLTVT.

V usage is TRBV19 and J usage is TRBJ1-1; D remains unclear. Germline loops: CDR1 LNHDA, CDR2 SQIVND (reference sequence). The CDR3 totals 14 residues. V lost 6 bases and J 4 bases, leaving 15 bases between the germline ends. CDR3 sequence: CASSRLVSGTEAFF. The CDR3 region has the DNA TGTGCCAGTAGCCGACTCGTTTCGGGCACTGAAGCTTTCTTT.

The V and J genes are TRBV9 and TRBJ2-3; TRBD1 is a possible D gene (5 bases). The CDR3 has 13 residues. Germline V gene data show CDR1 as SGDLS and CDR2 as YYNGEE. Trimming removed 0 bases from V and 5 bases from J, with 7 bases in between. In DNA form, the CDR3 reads TGTGCCAGCAGCGTAGTGGGGCGAGATACGCAGTATTTT. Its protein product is CASSVVGRDTQYF.

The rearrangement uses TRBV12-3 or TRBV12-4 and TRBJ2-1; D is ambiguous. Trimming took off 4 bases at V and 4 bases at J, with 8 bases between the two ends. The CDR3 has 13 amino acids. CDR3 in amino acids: CASSWEKYNEQFF. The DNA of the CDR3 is TGTGCCAGCAGTTGGGAAAAGTACAATGAGCAGTTCTTC.